This is a list of T cell receptor beta chains from one sample in a study of T cells after yellow fever vaccination. TCRdb fed the 5' RACE reads into MiXCR, producing one record per CDR3 protein. The table records under 350,000 distinct CDR3 sequences, about 4% of them present only once. This material consisted of PBMCs, taken 5 days after the yellow fever booster vaccination. The origin of the receptors is a man between 18 and 35 years old who received the YFV17D yellow fever vaccine. CDR3s include the opening cysteine and the closing phenylalanine or tryptophan. D genes are given only for firm matches. Size values are once, few and many counts, or a class for expanded clones, and some rows have none.

V: TRBV5-1; D: -; J: TRBJ2-1; size: many; CDR3: CASSLDGYNEQFF; DNA: TGCGCCAGCAGCTTGGACGGGTACAATGAGCAGTTCTTC
V: TRBV5-6; D: -; J: TRBJ2-5; size: many; CDR3: CASSLESETQYF; DNA: TGTGCCAGCAGCTTGGAGTCGGAGACCCAGTACTTC
V: TRBV14; D: TRBD2; J: TRBJ2-5; size: many; CDR3: CASSQGDPWSSGGLGETQYF; DNA: TGTGCCAGCAGCCAAGGGGATCCCTGGTCTAGCGGGGGGCTGGGAGAGACCCAGTACTTC
V: TRBV12-3/TRBV12-4; D: -; J: TRBJ1-2; size: many; CDR3: CASSFGEGYGYTF; DNA: -
V: TRBV19; D: -; J: TRBJ1-4; size: -; CDR3: CASMHRVNEKLFF; DNA: TGTGCCAGTATGCACAGGGTGAATGAAAAACTGTTTTTT
V: TRBV6-2/TRBV6-3; D: -; J: TRBJ2-1; size: many; CDR3: CASSPPGGPIIDNEQFF; DNA: TGTGCCAGCAGTCCCCCCGGGGGTCCTATTATAGACAATGAGCAGTTCTTC
V: TRBV7-2; D: -; J: TRBJ1-6; size: -; CDR3: CASSSLNSRPLHF; DNA: TGTGCCAGCAGCTCCCTCAACTCCCGCCCCCTCCACTTT
V: TRBV29-1; D: -; J: TRBJ2-1; size: few; CDR3: CSVVVVGGLNEQFF; DNA: TGCAGCGTTGTGGTTGTGGGGGGCCTAAATGAGCAGTTCTTC
V: TRBV19; D: -; J: TRBJ2-6; size: -; CDR3: CASSNRAGANVLTF; DNA: TGTGCCAGTAGCAACAGGGCTGGGGCCAACGTCCTGACTTTC
V: TRBV6-2/TRBV6-3; D: -; J: TRBJ1-1; size: few; CDR3: CASSYRGAEREAFF; DNA: TGTGCCAGCAGTTACCGGGGGGCGGAACGTGAAGCTTTCTTT
V: TRBV7-2; D: TRBD1; J: TRBJ1-1; size: few; CDR3: CASVGQGVTEAFF; DNA: TGTGCCAGCGTCGGACAGGGTGTCACTGAAGCTTTCTTT
V: TRBV3-1; D: -; J: TRBJ1-1; size: few; CDR3: CASNFGGSPNTEAFF; DNA: TGTGCCAGCAACTTTGGGGGGAGCCCGAACACTGAAGCTTTCTTT
V: TRBV4-3; D: -; J: TRBJ1-2; size: -; CDR3: CASSQTEGLFYGYTF; DNA: TGCGCCAGCAGCCAGACGGAAGGCCTATTCTATGGCTACACCTTC
V: TRBV9; D: -; J: TRBJ2-7; size: many; CDR3: CASSAGAGVSYEQYF; DNA: TGTGCCAGCAGCGCGGGGGCCGGGGTCTCCTACGAGCAGTACTTC
V: TRBV19; D: -; J: TRBJ1-2; size: few; CDR3: CASSETQQDGPF; DNA: TGTGCCAGTAGTGAAACCCAGCAGGACGGACCCTTC
V: TRBV7-9; D: -; J: TRBJ1-1; size: many; CDR3: CASTRDGTFTEAFF; DNA: TGTGCCAGCACCCGGGACGGGACCTTCACTGAAGCTTTCTTT
V: TRBV12-3/TRBV12-4; D: TRBD2; J: TRBJ2-1; size: few; CDR3: CASRGSLAGVISYNEQFF; DNA: TGTGCCAGCAGGGGAAGCCTAGCGGGGGTGATCTCCTACAATGAGCAGTTCTTC
V: TRBV12-3/TRBV12-4; D: -; J: TRBJ2-7; size: -; CDR3: CASSRPATRYEQYF; DNA: TGTGCCAGCAGTCGGCCCGCAACTCGGTACGAGCAGTACTTC
V: TRBV7-3; D: -; J: TRBJ1-1; size: many; CDR3: CASSLRGSGSEAFF; DNA: TGTGCCAGCAGCTTAAGGGGGAGTGGATCTGAAGCTTTCTTT
V: TRBV7-2; D: -; J: TRBJ2-2; size: many; CDR3: CASSRRTANTGELFF; DNA: TGTGCCAGCAGCCGACGGACCGCGAACACCGGGGAGCTGTTTTTT
V: TRBV3-1; D: -; J: TRBJ2-3; size: many; CDR3: CASSQDWITDTQYF; DNA: TGTGCCAGCAGCCAAGACTGGATCACAGATACGCAGTATTTT
V: TRBV29-1; D: -; J: TRBJ1-6; size: few; CDR3: CSVDPGYHNSPLHF; DNA: TGCAGCGTTGACCCAGGGTACCATAATTCACCCCTCCACTTT
V: TRBV5-1; D: -; J: TRBJ2-3; size: -; CDR3: CASSFDSGTDTQYF; DNA: TGCGCCAGCAGCTTCGACAGTGGCACAGATACGCAGTATTTT
V: TRBV7-2; D: -; J: TRBJ2-5; size: many; CDR3: CASSRGDYQETQYF; DNA: TGTGCCAGCAGCCGCGGGGACTACCAAGAGACCCAGTACTTC
V: TRBV11-2; D: -; J: TRBJ2-1; size: few; CDR3: CASSLSPNEQFF; DNA: TGTGCCAGCAGCTTAAGCCCCAATGAGCAGTTCTTC
V: TRBV29-1; D: -; J: TRBJ2-2; size: few; CDR3: CSVEEGRRNTGELFF; DNA: TGCAGCGTTGAAGAGGGCAGGAGAAACACCGGGGAGCTGTTTTTT